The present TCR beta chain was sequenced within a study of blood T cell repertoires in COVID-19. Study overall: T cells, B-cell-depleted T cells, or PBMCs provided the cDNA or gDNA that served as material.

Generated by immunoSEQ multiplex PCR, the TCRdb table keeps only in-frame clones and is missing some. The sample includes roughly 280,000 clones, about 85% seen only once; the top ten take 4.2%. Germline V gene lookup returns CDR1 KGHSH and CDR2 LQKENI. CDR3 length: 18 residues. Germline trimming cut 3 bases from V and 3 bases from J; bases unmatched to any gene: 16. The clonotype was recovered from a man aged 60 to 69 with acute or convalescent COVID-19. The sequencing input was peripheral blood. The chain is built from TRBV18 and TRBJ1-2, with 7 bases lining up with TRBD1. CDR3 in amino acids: CASSPFRDRDLLYYGYTF. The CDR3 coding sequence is TGTGCCAGCTCACCGTTCCGGGACAGAGATCTCCTGTACTATGGCTACACCTTC.